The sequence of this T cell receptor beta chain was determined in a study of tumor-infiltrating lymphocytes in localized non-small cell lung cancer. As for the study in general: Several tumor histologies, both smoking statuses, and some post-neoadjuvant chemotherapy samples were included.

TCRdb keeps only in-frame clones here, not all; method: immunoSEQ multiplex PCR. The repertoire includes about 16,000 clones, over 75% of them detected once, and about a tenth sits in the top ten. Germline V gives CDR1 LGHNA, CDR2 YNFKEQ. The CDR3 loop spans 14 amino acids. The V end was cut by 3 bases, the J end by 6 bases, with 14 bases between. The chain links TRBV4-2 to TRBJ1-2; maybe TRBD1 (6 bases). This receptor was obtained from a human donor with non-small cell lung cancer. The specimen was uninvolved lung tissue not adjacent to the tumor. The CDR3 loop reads CASSHNAGVDGYTF. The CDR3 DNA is TGTGCCAGCAGCCACAATGCAGGGGTAGATGGCTACACCTTC.